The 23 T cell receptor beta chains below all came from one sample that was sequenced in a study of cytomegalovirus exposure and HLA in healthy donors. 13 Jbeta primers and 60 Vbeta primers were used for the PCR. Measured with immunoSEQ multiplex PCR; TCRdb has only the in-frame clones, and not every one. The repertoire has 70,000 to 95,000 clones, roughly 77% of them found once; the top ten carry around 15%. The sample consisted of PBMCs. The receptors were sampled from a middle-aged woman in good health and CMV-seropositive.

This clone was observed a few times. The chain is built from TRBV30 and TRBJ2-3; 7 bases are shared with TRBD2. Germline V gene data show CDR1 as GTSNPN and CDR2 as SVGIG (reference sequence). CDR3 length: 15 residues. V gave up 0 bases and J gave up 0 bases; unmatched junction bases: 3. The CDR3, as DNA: TGTGCCTGGAGTGTAGCTAGCGGTAGCACAGATACGCAGTATTTT. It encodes CAWSVASGSTDTQYF.

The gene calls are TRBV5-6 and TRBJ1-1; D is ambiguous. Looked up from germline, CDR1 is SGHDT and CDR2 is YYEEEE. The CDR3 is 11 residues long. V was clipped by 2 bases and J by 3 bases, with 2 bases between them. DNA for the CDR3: TGTGCCAGCAGCTTCTACACTGAAGCTTTCTTT. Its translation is CASSFYTEAFF.

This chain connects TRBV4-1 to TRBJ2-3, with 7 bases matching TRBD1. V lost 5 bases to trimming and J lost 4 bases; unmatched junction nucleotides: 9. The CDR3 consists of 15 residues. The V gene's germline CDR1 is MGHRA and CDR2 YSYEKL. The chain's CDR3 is CASSYTDRVADTQYF. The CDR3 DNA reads TGCGCCAGCAGCTATACCGACAGGGTCGCAGATACGCAGTATTTT.

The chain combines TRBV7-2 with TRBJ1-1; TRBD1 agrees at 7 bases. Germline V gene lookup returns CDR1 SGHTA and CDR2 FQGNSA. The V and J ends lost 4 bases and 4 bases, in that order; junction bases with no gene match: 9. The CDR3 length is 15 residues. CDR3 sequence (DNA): TGTGCCAGCAGCTCAGGGAACAGGGGTGGCACTGAAGCTTTCTTT. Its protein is CASSSGNRGGTEAFF.

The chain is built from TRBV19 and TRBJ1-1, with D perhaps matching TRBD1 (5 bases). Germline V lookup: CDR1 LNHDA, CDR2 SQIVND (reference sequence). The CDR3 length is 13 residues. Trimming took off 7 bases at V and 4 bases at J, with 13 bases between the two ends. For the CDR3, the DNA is TGTGCCAGTATATCGGGGGGATCCACTGAAGCTTTCTTT. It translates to CASISGGSTEAFF. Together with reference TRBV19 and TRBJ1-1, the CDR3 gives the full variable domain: DGGITQSPKYLFRKEGQNVTLSCEQNLNHDAMYWYRQDPGQGLRLIYYSQIVNDFQKGDIAEGYSVSREKKESFPLTVTSAQKNPTAFYLCASISGGSTEAFFGQGTRLTVV.

CDR3 coding DNA: TGTGCCAGCATTCCACAGGGGACCCACTACGAGCAGTACTTC. As protein: CASIPQGTHYEQYF. J is TRBJ2-7 and V is TRBV6-1; TRBD1 agrees at 7 bases. Germline CDR1 reads MNHNS; CDR2 reads SASEGT. This CDR3 is built from 14 residues. The V gene end was trimmed by 7 bases and the J gene end by 3 bases; junction bases not matched to a gene: 9.

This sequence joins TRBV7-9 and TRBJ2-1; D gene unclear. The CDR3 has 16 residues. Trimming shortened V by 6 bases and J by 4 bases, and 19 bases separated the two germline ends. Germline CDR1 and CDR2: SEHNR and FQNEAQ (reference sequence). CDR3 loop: CASSPPESTLYNEQFF. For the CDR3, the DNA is TGTGCCAGCAGTCCACCGGAGAGTACTTTATACAATGAGCAGTTCTTC.

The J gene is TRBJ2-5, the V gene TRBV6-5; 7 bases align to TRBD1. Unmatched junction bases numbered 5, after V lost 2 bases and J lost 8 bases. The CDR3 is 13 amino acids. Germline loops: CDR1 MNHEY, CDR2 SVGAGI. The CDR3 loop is CASSYDRVDTQYF. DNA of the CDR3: TGTGCCAGCAGTTACGACAGGGTAGACACCCAGTACTTC.

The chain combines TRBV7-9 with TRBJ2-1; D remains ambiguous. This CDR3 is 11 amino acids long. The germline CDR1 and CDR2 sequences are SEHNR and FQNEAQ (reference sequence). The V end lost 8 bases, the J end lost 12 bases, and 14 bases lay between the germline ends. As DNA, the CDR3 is TGTGCCAGCGGAAACAATGAGCGGCAGTTCTTC. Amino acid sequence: CASGNNERQFF.

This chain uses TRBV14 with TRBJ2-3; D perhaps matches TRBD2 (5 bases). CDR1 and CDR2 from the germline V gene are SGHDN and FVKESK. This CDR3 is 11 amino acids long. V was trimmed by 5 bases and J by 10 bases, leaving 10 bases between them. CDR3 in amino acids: CASSYREAQYF. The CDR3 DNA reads TGTGCCAGCAGCTACCGGGAAGCGCAGTATTTT.

In DNA form, the CDR3 reads TGCGCCAGCAGCCAAGCGGGGGGCGGGGGCACTGAAGCTTTCTTT. This codes for CASSQAGGGGTEAFF. This rearrangement joins TRBV4-3 to TRBJ1-1; possible D gene TRBD1, 6 bases. Germline V gene lookup returns CDR1 LGHNA and CDR2 YSLEER. This CDR3 comprises 15 residues. The V and J ends lost 1 base and 4 bases respectively, with 13 bases between them.

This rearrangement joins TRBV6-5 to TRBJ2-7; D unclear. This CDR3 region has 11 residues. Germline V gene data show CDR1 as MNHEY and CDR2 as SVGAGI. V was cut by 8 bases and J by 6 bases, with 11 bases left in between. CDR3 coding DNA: TGTGCCAGCCTAGGCGGAAGCGAGCAGTACTTC. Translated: CASLGGSEQYF.

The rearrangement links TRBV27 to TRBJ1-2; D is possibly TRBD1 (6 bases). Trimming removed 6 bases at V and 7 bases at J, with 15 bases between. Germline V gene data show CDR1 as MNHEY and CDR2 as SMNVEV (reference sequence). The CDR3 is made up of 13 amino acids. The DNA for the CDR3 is TGTGCCAGCAGACGGGTAGGGGGGGGTGGCTACACCTTC. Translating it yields CASRRVGGGGYTF.

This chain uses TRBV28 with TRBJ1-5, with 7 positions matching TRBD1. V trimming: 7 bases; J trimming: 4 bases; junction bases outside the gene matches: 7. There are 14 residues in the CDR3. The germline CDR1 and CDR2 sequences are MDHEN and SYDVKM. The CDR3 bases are TGTGCCAGCATTACAACAGGGGAAAATCAGCCCCAGCATTTT. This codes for CASITTGENQPQHF.

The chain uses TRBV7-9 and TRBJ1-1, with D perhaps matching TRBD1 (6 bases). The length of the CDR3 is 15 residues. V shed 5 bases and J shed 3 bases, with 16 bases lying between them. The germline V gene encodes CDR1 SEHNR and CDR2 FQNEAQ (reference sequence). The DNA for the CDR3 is TGTGCCAGCAGCCGAGCGGGGGGCAGGGACACTGAAGCTTTCTTT. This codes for CASSRAGGRDTEAFF.

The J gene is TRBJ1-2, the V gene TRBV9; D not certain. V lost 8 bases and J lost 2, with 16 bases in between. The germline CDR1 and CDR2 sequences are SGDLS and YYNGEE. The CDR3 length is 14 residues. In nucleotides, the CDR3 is TGTGCCAGAGTAGGAGGGATCAAGAACTATGGCTACACCTTC. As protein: CARVGGIKNYGYTF.

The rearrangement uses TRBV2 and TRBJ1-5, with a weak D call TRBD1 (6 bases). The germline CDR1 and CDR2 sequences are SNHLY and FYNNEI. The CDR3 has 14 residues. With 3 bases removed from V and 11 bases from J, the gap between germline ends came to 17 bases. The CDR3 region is CASSDPGDHLAQHF. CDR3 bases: TGTGCCAGCAGTGACCCAGGGGACCATCTTGCCCAGCATTTT.

The CDR3 reads CASSSKAGANTGELFF. CDR3 DNA sequence: TGTGCCAGCAGTTCCAAGGCGGGAGCGAACACCGGGGAGCTGTTTTTT. The chain uses TRBV7-2 and TRBJ2-2; 7 bases map to TRBD2. The J segment lost 0 bases and the V segment lost 6 bases, leaving 7 bases of the junction unmatched. Germline values: CDR1 SGHTA, CDR2 FQGNSA. The CDR3 totals 16 residues.

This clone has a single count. CDR3 nucleotide sequence: TGTGCCAGCAGCCAAGATCTGGGACTCGGGGTTATTGGCTACGAGCAGTACTTC. Residues: CASSQDLGLGVIGYEQYF. This rearrangement joins TRBV4-2 to TRBJ2-7; D is perhaps TRBD2 (6 bases). The germline V gene has CDR1 LGHNA and CDR2 YNFKEQ. The length of the CDR3 is 18 residues. Between the trimmed V and J ends, which lost 0 bases and 3 bases, there was a span of 21 bases.

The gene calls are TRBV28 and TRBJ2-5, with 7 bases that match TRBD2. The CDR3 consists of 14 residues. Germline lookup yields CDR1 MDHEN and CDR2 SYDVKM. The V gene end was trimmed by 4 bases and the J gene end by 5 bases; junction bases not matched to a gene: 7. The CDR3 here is CASSSGGVVETQYF. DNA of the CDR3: TGTGCCAGCAGTTCTGGGGGGGTCGTGGAGACCCAGTACTTC.

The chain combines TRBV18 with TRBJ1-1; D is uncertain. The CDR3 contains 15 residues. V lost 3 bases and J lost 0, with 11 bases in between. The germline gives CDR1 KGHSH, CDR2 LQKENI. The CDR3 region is CASSPDISVNTEAFF. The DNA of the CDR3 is TGTGCCAGCTCACCCGACATTTCCGTGAACACTGAAGCTTTCTTT.

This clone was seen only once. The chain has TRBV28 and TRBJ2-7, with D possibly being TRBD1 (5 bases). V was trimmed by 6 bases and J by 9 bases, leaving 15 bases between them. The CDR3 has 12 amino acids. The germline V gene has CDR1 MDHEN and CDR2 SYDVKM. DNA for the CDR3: TGTGCCAGCAGCACTCCAGGGAAAGGGCAGTACTTC. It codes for CASSTPGKGQYF.

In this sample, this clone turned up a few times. In DNA, the CDR3 is TGTGCCAGCAGCTTAGTCGGGGGTGAGCAGTTCTTC. Translated: CASSLVGGEQFF. This chain joins TRBV7-3 and TRBJ2-1; possibly TRBD2 for D (6 bases). The V gene's germline CDR1 is SGHTA and CDR2 FQGTGA. This CDR3 has 12 amino acids. V lost 2 bases, J lost 9 bases, and 8 bases lay in between.